This entry concerns a single T cell receptor beta chain. Relative to the germline gene, one junction end is altered; a read error may explain this. The CDR3 loop spans 15 amino acids. The germline V gene encodes CDR1 SNHLY and CDR2 FYNNEI. This specimen belongs to a study of blood T cell repertoires in COVID-19. Looking at the study overall: The origin of the acute and convalescent COVID-19 samples was the United States, Italy and Spain. Sample material is recorded as cDNA or gDNA derived from T cells, B-cell-depleted T cells, or PBMCs.

In the original workflow: Amplification with reference gene primers provided the estimates of nucleated cell counts. Only in-frame clones appear in the TCRdb table, and some are missing; sequencing was by immunoSEQ multiplex PCR. The DNA was the basis for D and trimming; V, J and clone size are from that table. This sample carries a few hundred thousand clones, roughly 80% of them seen once, and the ten largest clones take roughly 10%. The sample was peripheral blood. The chain carries TRBV2 and TRBJ2-3; 9 bases are shared with TRBD1. The source of this sequence is a woman aged 80 or over with acute or convalescent COVID-19. The CDR3 DNA reads as TGTGCCAGCAGCGAAGACAGGGGGGGCACAGATACGCAGTATTTT. Its protein is CASSEDRGGTDTQYF. The full variable domain, completed using reference TRBV2 and TRBJ2-3, is EPEVTQTPSHQVTQMGQEVILRCVPISNHLYFYWYRQILGQKVEFLVSFYNNEISEKSEIFDDQFSVERPDGSNFTLKIRSTKLEDSAMYFCASSEDRGGTDTQYFGPGTRLTVL.